The T cell receptor beta chain described here comes from a study of T cell responses to AZD1222 COVID-19 vaccine. About the study: Second doses at about 4 or about 12 weeks were pooled.

V dropped 3 bases and J dropped 1; count of bases not matched to a gene: 2. CDR1 and CDR2 (germline): KGHSH, LQKENI. The CDR3 totals 16 residues. Whole-study findings and limits: Nearly half of the spike-specific TCRs reportedly recognize variant regions that carry no mutations.

The method was immunoSEQ multiplex PCR; TCRdb's version includes in-frame clones alone and lacks a portion of them. The sample lists approximately 150,000 clones, about 89% occurring once. Remarks on this clone: The antigen is unknown.

This TCR was sampled from an adult in good health. V gene TRBV18 combines with J gene TRBJ2-6, with 8 bases that match TRBD1. The source material was peripheral blood, sampled on day 0 of AZD1222 vaccination. CDR3 amino acids: CASSPQGASGANVLTF. CDR3 bases: TGTGCCAGCTCACCTCAGGGGGCGTCTGGGGCCAACGTCCTGACTTTC.